Listed below are T cell receptor beta chains from one sample, sequenced in a study of control samples from healthy donors and cancer patients. Profiling relied on immunoSEQ multiplex PCR, and the TCRdb table lists in-frame clones only, not all of them. The sample records tens of thousands of clones, approximately 90% being singletons. The sample taken for sequencing was PBMCs. The receptors here all came from a man aged 40-50 years with colorectal cancer. CDR3s include the opening cysteine and the closing phenylalanine or tryptophan. Fields, in order: D gene, V gene, clone size, J gene, CDR3 DNA, CDR3 protein. A D gene is named only where the DNA matches it firmly. Clone size is shown for a subset of rows, as once, few, many or a class of expanded clone.

d_call: TRBD2
v_call: TRBV2
clone_size: .
j_call: TRBJ2-5
cdr3_nt: TGTGCCAGCAGAGGACTAGCGGGAAGCGAGACCCAGTACTTC
cdr3_aa: CASRGLAGSETQYF

d_call: TRBD1
v_call: TRBV9
clone_size: .
j_call: TRBJ2-7
cdr3_nt: TGTGCCAGCAGCGTAGAAGCAGGGGGTTACGAGCAGTACTTC
cdr3_aa: CASSVEAGGYEQYF

d_call: .
v_call: TRBV4-1
clone_size: .
j_call: TRBJ1-2
cdr3_nt: TGCGCCAGCAGCCGCATCATCATAGGGAATGGCTACACCTTC
cdr3_aa: CASSRIIIGNGYTF

d_call: .
v_call: TRBV7-9
clone_size: .
j_call: TRBJ2-6
cdr3_nt: TGTGCCAGCAGCCCTCACAGCTCTGGGGCCAACGTCCTGACTTTC
cdr3_aa: CASSPHSSGANVLTF

d_call: TRBD2
v_call: TRBV18
clone_size: .
j_call: TRBJ2-7
cdr3_nt: TGTGCCAGCTCACCGGGACTAGCGGGAGCCTACGAGCAGTACTTC
cdr3_aa: CASSPGLAGAYEQYF

d_call: .
v_call: TRBV5-5
clone_size: once
j_call: TRBJ1-3
cdr3_nt: TGTGCCAGCAGCCTACAGAATAACGGAAACACCATATATTTT
cdr3_aa: CASSLQNNGNTIYF

d_call: .
v_call: TRBV10-3
clone_size: .
j_call: TRBJ1-3
cdr3_nt: TGTGCCATCGGAACCAGCGGAAACACCATATATTTT
cdr3_aa: CAIGTSGNTIYF

d_call: TRBD2
v_call: TRBV7-9
clone_size: .
j_call: TRBJ2-7
cdr3_nt: TGTGCCAGCAGCCCCCCGGGAGGCTACGAGCAGTACTTC
cdr3_aa: CASSPPGGYEQYF

d_call: TRBD1
v_call: TRBV6-5
clone_size: .
j_call: TRBJ2-5
cdr3_nt: TGTGCCAGCAGTTCGGGGACCGGACAGGGAAAAGAGACCCAGTACTTC
cdr3_aa: CASSSGTGQGKETQYF

d_call: .
v_call: TRBV10-3
clone_size: .
j_call: TRBJ1-1
cdr3_nt: TGTGCCATCAGTGAAACACTAACAGGGACCGAAGCTTTCTTT
cdr3_aa: CAISETLTGTEAFF

d_call: .
v_call: TRBV11-2
clone_size: .
j_call: TRBJ2-2
cdr3_nt: TGTGCCAGCAGCTTAGGGCTAGGGAGCGGCGAATGGACCGGGGAGCTGTTTTTT
cdr3_aa: CASSLGLGSGEWTGELFF

d_call: TRBD2
v_call: TRBV27
clone_size: once
j_call: TRBJ2-3
cdr3_nt: TGTGCCAGCAGTTCCGGGACTAGCGGAACAGATACGCAGTATTTT
cdr3_aa: CASSSGTSGTDTQYF

d_call: .
v_call: TRBV6-1
clone_size: .
j_call: TRBJ2-2
cdr3_nt: TGTGCCAGCAGTGCCCACCATGCGGCCGACACCGGGGAGCTGTTTTTT
cdr3_aa: CASSAHHAADTGELFF

d_call: TRBD1
v_call: TRBV4-1
clone_size: .
j_call: TRBJ1-2
cdr3_nt: TGCGCCAGCAGCCAAGCGTCGACAGGGGGAAGCTATGGCTACACCTTC
cdr3_aa: CASSQASTGGSYGYTF

d_call: .
v_call: TRBV9
clone_size: .
j_call: TRBJ2-1
cdr3_nt: TGTGCCAGCAGCTCCGGAGGGCCCCTGAGCTCCTACAATGAGCAGTTCTTC
cdr3_aa: CASSSGGPLSSYNEQFF

d_call: .
v_call: TRBV24-1
clone_size: .
j_call: TRBJ1-3
cdr3_nt: TGTGCCACCAGTGATTTGCGGGGGACGCCAGGGATTGGAAACACCATATATTTT
cdr3_aa: CATSDLRGTPGIGNTIYF

d_call: TRBD2
v_call: TRBV5-4
clone_size: .
j_call: TRBJ2-7
cdr3_nt: TGTGCCAGCAGCTTACAAGCGGGAGCCTTCTACGAGCAGTACTTC
cdr3_aa: CASSLQAGAFYEQYF

d_call: .
v_call: TRBV3-1/TRBV3-2
clone_size: .
j_call: TRBJ2-1
cdr3_nt: TGTGCCAGCAGCCAAGGCTTGGGGCAGGGAAGATACAATGAGCAGTTCTTC
cdr3_aa: CASSQGLGQGRYNEQFF

d_call: .
v_call: TRBV5-1
clone_size: .
j_call: TRBJ2-1
cdr3_nt: TGCGCCAGCAGCTTGGAGGTGAGCTCCTACAATGAGCAGTTCTTC
cdr3_aa: CASSLEVSSYNEQFF

d_call: TRBD2
v_call: TRBV11-2
clone_size: .
j_call: TRBJ2-4
cdr3_nt: TGTGCCAGCAGCTTAGGACTAGCGTCGGACATTCAGTACTTC
cdr3_aa: CASSLGLASDIQYF

d_call: .
v_call: TRBV20-1
clone_size: .
j_call: TRBJ1-1
cdr3_nt: TGCAGTGCTAGTTTACATTTGGGAGGGACTGAAGCTTTCTTT
cdr3_aa: CSASLHLGGTEAFF

d_call: .
v_call: TRBV28
clone_size: .
j_call: TRBJ1-1
cdr3_nt: TGTGCCAGCAGTACTCCCGGGACGGGGGAAGCTTTCTTT
cdr3_aa: CASSTPGTGEAFF

d_call: .
v_call: TRBV7-2
clone_size: .
j_call: TRBJ1-5
cdr3_nt: TGTGCCAGCAGCTTAGAACAAAGTGGGCCCCAGCATTTT
cdr3_aa: CASSLEQSGPQHF

d_call: .
v_call: TRBV19
clone_size: .
j_call: TRBJ2-6
cdr3_nt: TGTGCCAGTAGTATAAGGGGTCTTCTTGGGGCCAACGTCCTGACTTTC
cdr3_aa: CASSIRGLLGANVLTF

d_call: .
v_call: TRBV11-3
clone_size: .
j_call: TRBJ2-7
cdr3_nt: TGTGCCAGCAGCTTGGGCGGCTCCTACGAGCAGTACTTC
cdr3_aa: CASSLGGSYEQYF

d_call: .
v_call: TRBV18
clone_size: .
j_call: TRBJ2-4
cdr3_nt: TGTGCCAGCTCACCACCGACAGGCACTAACATTCAGTACTTC
cdr3_aa: CASSPPTGTNIQYF

d_call: TRBD1
v_call: TRBV11-2
clone_size: .
j_call: TRBJ1-5
cdr3_nt: TGTGCCAGCAGCTCCCCGGGACAGGGGCGAAAACTAAGCAATCAGCCCCAGCATTTT
cdr3_aa: CASSSPGQGRKLSNQPQHF

d_call: .
v_call: TRBV7-8
clone_size: once
j_call: TRBJ1-5
cdr3_nt: TGTGCCAGCAGCCCATGGGGCACGGACGAGCAGCCCCAGCATTTT
cdr3_aa: CASSPWGTDEQPQHF

d_call: .
v_call: TRBV5-1
clone_size: .
j_call: TRBJ1-1
cdr3_nt: TGCGCCAGCAGCTTGAATCAGGGCATGAACACTGAAGCTTTCTTT
cdr3_aa: CASSLNQGMNTEAFF

d_call: .
v_call: TRBV2
clone_size: .
j_call: TRBJ1-5
cdr3_nt: TGTGCCAGCAGAAAAAATCTTGCGGCGGGATGGCCCCAGCATTTT
cdr3_aa: CASRKNLAAGWPQHF

d_call: .
v_call: TRBV5-1
clone_size: .
j_call: TRBJ2-7
cdr3_nt: TGCGCCAGCAGCTTGGATCGTTCGCGGGAGCAGTACTTC
cdr3_aa: CASSLDRSREQYF

d_call: TRBD2
v_call: TRBV27
clone_size: .
j_call: TRBJ2-7
cdr3_nt: TGTGCCAGCAGTTCGAGCGGGACCTACGAGCAGTACTTC
cdr3_aa: CASSSSGTYEQYF

d_call: .
v_call: TRBV25-1
clone_size: .
j_call: TRBJ1-2
cdr3_nt: TGTGCCAGCAGTGAATCTAGTCAGCCTTTTTATGGCTACACCTTC
cdr3_aa: CASSESSQPFYGYTF

d_call: .
v_call: TRBV27
clone_size: few
j_call: TRBJ2-2
cdr3_nt: TGTGCCAGCAGTATGGGCAGTACCACCGGGGAGCTGTTTTTT
cdr3_aa: CASSMGSTTGELFF

d_call: .
v_call: TRBV11-3
clone_size: .
j_call: TRBJ2-7
cdr3_nt: TGTGCCAGCAGTCAGGGGCCCCCCTACGAGCAGTACTTC
cdr3_aa: CASSQGPPYEQYF

d_call: TRBD2
v_call: TRBV3-1/TRBV3-2
clone_size: once
j_call: TRBJ2-7
cdr3_nt: TGTGCCAGCAGCCAAGAGGGGGGGAATAATCAGTACTTC
cdr3_aa: CASSQEGGNNQYF

d_call: .
v_call: TRBV7-3
clone_size: .
j_call: TRBJ1-1
cdr3_nt: TGTGCCAGCAGCTTAAGAGGGATGGGAGAGAGAATGAACACTGAAGCTTTCTTT
cdr3_aa: CASSLRGMGERMNTEAFF

d_call: .
v_call: TRBV13
clone_size: .
j_call: TRBJ2-5
cdr3_nt: TGTGCCAGCAGCTTAGGGCAGGGGATGGAGACCCAGTACTTC
cdr3_aa: CASSLGQGMETQYF

d_call: TRBD1
v_call: TRBV19
clone_size: .
j_call: TRBJ2-1
cdr3_nt: TGTGCCAGTAGTAGAGGGACAGGGGACACCTCTCGGCAGTTCTTC
cdr3_aa: CASSRGTGDTSRQFF

d_call: .
v_call: TRBV3-1/TRBV3-2
clone_size: .
j_call: TRBJ2-1
cdr3_nt: TGTGCCAGCAGCCAAGATAGAGCGAAGCAGTTCTTC
cdr3_aa: CASSQDRAKQFF

d_call: .
v_call: TRBV6-5
clone_size: .
j_call: TRBJ1-5
cdr3_nt: TGTGCCAGCGGAACAGCTATTAATCAGCCCCAGCATTTT
cdr3_aa: CASGTAINQPQHF

d_call: .
v_call: TRBV5-4
clone_size: .
j_call: TRBJ2-7
cdr3_nt: TGTGCCAGCAGCGTCCAGCGGAGTTACGAGCAGTACTTC
cdr3_aa: CASSVQRSYEQYF

d_call: TRBD1
v_call: TRBV27
clone_size: .
j_call: TRBJ2-3
cdr3_nt: TGTGCCAGCAGGCCTAACAGGGGCAAGAACACAGATACGCAGTATTTT
cdr3_aa: CASRPNRGKNTDTQYF

d_call: .
v_call: TRBV5-5
clone_size: .
j_call: TRBJ2-1
cdr3_nt: TGTGCCAGCAGCTTGGCCGGGCTAGTGCAGTTCTTC
cdr3_aa: CASSLAGLVQFF

d_call: .
v_call: TRBV18
clone_size: .
j_call: TRBJ2-5
cdr3_nt: TGTGCCAGCTCTCCTAGGACGGCCCAAGAGACCCAGTACTTC
cdr3_aa: CASSPRTAQETQYF

d_call: .
v_call: TRBV24-1
clone_size: .
j_call: TRBJ1-1
cdr3_nt: TGTGCCACCAGTGATGTCGGGGCCCACACTGAAGCTTTCTTT
cdr3_aa: CATSDVGAHTEAFF